The TCR beta chain under discussion was sequenced for a study of blood T cell repertoires in COVID-19. About the research overall: Sources were T cells, B-cell-depleted T cells, or PBMCs; the material itself was cDNA or gDNA.

Per the original methods: Amplification with reference gene primers provided the estimates of nucleated cell counts. Data came from immunoSEQ multiplex PCR; TCRdb stores just in-frame clones and leaves some out. The DNA gave D and trimming, while V, J and clone size come from that table. The top ten hold approximately 1.8% of the sample, which has 96,000 or so clones, roughly 90% seen once. The CDR3 covers 15 residues. The ends were cut back, 2 bases at V and 0 bases at J, with 10 bases in the middle. The germline CDR1 and CDR2 sequences are SGHRS and YFSETQ. Source material: peripheral blood. The gene calls are TRBV5-1 and TRBJ2-3, with D possibly TRBD2 on 5 matching bases. This receptor was obtained from a man aged 55 to 70 with acute or convalescent COVID-19. In DNA, the CDR3 is TGCGCCAGCAGCTTAGGCGGGTTAAGCACAGATACGCAGTATTTT. The encoded protein is CASSLGGLSTDTQYF.